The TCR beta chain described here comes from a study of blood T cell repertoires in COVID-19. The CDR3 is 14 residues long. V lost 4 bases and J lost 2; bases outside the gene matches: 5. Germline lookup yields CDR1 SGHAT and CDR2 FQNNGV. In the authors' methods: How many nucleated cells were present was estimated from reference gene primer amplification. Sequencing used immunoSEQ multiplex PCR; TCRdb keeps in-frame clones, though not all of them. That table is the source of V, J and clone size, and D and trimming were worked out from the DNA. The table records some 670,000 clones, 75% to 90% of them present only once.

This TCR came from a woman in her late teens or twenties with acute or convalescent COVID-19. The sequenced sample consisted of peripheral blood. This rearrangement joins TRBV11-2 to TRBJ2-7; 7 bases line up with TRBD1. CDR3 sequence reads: CASSSTGSPYEQYF. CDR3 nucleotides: TGTGCCAGCAGCTCGACAGGGTCTCCCTACGAGCAGTACTTC.